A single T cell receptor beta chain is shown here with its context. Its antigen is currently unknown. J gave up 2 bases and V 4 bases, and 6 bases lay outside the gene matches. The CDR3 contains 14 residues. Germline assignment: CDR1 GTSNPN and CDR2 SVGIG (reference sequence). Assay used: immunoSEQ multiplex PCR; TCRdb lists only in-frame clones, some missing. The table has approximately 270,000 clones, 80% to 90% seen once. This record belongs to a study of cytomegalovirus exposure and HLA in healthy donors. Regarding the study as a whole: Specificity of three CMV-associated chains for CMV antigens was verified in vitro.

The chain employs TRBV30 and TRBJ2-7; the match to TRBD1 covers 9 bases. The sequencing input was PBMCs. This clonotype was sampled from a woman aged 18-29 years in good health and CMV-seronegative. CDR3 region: CAWIPGTGTYEQYF. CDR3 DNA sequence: TGTGCCTGGATCCCCGGGACAGGGACCTACGAGCAGTACTTC.